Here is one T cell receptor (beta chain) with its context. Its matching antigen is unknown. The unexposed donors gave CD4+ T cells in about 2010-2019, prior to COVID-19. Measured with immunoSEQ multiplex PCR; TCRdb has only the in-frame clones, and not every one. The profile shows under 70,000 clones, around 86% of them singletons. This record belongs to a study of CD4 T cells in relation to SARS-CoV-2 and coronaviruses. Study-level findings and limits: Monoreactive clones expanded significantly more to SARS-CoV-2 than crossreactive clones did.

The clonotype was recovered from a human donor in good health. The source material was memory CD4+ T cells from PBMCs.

CDR3: CASSRLAGPYEQYF. The CDR3, as DNA: TGTGCCAGCAGTCGACTAGCGGGTCCCTACGAGCAGTACTTC. The chain recombines TRBV6-5 with TRBJ2-7, with 10 bases identical to TRBD2. The CDR3 is made up of 14 amino acids. The V gene's germline CDR1 is MNHEY and CDR2 SVGAGI. The trim removed 5 bases at V and 2 bases at J, leaving 3 bases unmatched.